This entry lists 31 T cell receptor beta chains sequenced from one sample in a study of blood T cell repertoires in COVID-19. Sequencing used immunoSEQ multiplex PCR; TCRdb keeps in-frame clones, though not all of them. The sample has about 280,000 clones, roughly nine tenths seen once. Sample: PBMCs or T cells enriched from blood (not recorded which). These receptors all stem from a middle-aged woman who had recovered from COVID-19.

Written as DNA, the CDR3 is TGTGCCAGCAGAGGACAGGGGGATTATTATGGCTACACCTTC. Residues: CASRGQGDYYGYTF. This chain links TRBV28 with TRBJ1-2; 10 bases line up with TRBD1. The CDR3 has 14 amino acids. J gave up 5 bases and V 6 bases, and 6 bases lay outside the gene matches. Germline CDR1 is MDHEN and CDR2 is SYDVKM.

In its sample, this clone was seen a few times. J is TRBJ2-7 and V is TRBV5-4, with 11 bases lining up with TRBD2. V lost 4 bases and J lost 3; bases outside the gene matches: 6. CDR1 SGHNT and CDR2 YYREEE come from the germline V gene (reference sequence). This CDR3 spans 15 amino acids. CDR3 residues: CASSEPGTSGYEQYF. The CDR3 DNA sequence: TGTGCCAGCAGCGAACCCGGGACTAGCGGCTACGAGCAGTACTTC.

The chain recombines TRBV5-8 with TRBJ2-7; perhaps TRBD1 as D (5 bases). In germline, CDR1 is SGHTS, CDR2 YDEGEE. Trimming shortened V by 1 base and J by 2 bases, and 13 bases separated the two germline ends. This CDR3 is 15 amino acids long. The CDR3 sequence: CASSLRGRPTYEQYF. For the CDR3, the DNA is TGTGCCAGCAGCTTGAGGGGCCGTCCAACCTACGAGCAGTACTTC.

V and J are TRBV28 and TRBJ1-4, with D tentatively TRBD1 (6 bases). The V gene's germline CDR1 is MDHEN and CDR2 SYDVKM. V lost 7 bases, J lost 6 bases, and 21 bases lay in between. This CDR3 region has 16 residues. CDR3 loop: CASKQGQPLAYEKLFF. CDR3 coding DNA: TGTGCCAGCAAACAAGGACAGCCACTCGCCTATGAAAAACTGTTTTTT.

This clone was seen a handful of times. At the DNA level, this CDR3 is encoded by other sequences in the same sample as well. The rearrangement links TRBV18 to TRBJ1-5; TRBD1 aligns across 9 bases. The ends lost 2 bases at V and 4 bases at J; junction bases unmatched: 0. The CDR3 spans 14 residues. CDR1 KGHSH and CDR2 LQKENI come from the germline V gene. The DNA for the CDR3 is TGTGCCAGCTCACCAGGACAGGGGAATCAGCCCCAGCATTTT. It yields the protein CASSPGQGNQPQHF.

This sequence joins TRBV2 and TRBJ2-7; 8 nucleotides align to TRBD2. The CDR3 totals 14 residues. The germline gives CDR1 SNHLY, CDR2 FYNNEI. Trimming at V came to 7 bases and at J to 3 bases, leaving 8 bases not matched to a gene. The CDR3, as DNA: TGTGCCAGCAAAAGCGGGAGTATAATCTACGAGCAGTACTTC. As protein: CASKSGSIIYEQYF.

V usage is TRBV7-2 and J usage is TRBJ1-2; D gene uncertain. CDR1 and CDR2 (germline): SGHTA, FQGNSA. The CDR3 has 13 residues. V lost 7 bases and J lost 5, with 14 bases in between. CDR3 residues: CASTGHGDYGYTF. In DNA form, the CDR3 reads TGTGCCAGCACCGGCCACGGGGATTATGGCTACACCTTC.

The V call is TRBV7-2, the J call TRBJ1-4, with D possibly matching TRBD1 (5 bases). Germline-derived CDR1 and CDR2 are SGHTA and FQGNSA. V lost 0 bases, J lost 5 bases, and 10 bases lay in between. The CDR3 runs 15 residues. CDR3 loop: CASSLAGGRNEKLFF. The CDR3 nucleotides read TGTGCCAGCAGCTTAGCGGGGGGTCGGAATGAAAAACTGTTTTTT.

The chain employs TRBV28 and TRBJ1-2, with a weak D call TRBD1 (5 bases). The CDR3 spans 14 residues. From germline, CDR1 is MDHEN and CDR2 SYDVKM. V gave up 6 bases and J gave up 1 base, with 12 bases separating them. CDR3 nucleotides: TGTGCCAGCAGGGCGACAGAAATTAACTATGGCTACACCTTC. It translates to CASRATEINYGYTF.

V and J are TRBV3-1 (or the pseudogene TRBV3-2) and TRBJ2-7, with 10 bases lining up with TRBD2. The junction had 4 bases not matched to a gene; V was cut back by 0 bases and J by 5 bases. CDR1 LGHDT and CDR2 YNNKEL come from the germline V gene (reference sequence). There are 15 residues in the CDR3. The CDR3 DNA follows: TGTGCCAGCAGCCAAGATTTACTAGCGGGAAACGAGCAGTACTTC. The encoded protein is CASSQDLLAGNEQYF.

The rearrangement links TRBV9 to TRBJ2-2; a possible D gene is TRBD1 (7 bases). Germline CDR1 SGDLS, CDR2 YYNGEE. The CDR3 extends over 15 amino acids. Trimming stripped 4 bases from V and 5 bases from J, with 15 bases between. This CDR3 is CASSPRGARTGELFF. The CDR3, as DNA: TGTGCCAGCAGCCCCAGGGGGGCGCGGACCGGGGAGCTGTTTTTT.

The CDR3 region is CASSLERGGEKLFF. The CDR3 DNA reads TGTGCCAGCAGCTTAGAGAGGGGAGGCGAAAAACTGTTTTTT. This chain uses TRBV7-9 with TRBJ1-4; maybe TRBD1 (5 bases). CDR3 length: 14 amino acids. CDR1 and CDR2 from the germline V gene are SEHNR and FQNEAQ (reference sequence). V was shortened by 1 base and J by 8 bases, with 11 bases between the two germline ends.

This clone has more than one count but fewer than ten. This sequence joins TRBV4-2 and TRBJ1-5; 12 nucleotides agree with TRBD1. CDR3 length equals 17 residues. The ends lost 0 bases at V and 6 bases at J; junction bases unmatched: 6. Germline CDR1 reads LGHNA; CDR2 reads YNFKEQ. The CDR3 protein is CASSQDPGQGAGQPQHF. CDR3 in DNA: TGTGCCAGCAGCCAAGACCCGGGACAGGGGGCAGGTCAGCCCCAGCATTTT.

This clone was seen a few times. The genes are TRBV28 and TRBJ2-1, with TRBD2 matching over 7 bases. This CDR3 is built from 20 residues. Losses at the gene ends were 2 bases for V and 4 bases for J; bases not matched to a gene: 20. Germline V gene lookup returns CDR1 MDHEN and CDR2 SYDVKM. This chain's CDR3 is CASSLALQLAIHRSYNEQFF. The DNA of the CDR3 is TGTGCCAGCAGTTTAGCCCTTCAACTAGCGATCCACAGGAGTTACAATGAGCAGTTCTTC.

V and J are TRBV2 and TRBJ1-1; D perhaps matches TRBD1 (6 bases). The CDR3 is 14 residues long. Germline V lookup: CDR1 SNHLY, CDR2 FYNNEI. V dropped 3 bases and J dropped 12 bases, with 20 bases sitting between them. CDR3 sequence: CASSEGRGRGATFF. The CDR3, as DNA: TGTGCCAGCAGTGAGGGGAGGGGCAGGGGTGCAACTTTCTTT.

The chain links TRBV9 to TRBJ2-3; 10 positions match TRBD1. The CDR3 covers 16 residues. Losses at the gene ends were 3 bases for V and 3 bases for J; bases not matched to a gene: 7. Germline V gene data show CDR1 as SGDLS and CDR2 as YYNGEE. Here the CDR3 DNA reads TGTGCCAGCAGCGAGGGACCGGGACAGGGGACAGATACGCAGTATTTT. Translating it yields CASSEGPGQGTDTQYF.

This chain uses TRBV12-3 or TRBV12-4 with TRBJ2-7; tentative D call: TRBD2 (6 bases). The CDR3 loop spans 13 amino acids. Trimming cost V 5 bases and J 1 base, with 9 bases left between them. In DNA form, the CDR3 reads TGTGCCAGCAGTCGGGACTCTTCCTACGAGCAGTACTTC. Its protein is CASSRDSSYEQYF.

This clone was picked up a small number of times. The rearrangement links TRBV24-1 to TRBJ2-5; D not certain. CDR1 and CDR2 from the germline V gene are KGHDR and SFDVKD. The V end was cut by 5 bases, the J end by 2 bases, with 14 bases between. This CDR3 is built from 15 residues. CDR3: CATSGTVAGQETQYF. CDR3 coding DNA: TGTGCCACCAGTGGTACCGTGGCAGGTCAAGAGACCCAGTACTTC.

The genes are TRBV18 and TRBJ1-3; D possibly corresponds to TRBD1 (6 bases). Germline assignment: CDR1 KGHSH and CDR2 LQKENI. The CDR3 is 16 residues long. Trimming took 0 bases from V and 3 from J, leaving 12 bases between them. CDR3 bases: TGTGCCAGCTCACCACCGGACAGTAGACGTGGAAACACCATATATTTT. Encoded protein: CASSPPDSRRGNTIYF.

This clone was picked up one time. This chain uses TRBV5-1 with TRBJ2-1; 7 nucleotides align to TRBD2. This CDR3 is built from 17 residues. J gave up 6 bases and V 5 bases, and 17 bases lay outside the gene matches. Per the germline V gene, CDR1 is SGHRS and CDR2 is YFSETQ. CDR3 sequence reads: CASSKEPGLTFSNEQFF. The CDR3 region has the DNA TGCGCCAGCAGTAAGGAACCGGGACTAACTTTTTCCAATGAGCAGTTCTTC.

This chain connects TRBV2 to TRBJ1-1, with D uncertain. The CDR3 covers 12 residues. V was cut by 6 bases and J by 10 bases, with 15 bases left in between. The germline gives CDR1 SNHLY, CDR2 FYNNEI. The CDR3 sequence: CASRTLWLGAFF. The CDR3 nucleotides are TGTGCCAGCAGGACTCTGTGGCTAGGAGCTTTCTTT.

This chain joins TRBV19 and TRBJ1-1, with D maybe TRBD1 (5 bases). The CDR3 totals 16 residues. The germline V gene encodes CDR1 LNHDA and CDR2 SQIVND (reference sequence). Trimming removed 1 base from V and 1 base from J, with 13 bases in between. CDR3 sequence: CASSIVWEGKNTEAFF. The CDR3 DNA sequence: TGTGCCAGTAGTATAGTGTGGGAGGGGAAGAACACTGAAGCTTTCTTT.

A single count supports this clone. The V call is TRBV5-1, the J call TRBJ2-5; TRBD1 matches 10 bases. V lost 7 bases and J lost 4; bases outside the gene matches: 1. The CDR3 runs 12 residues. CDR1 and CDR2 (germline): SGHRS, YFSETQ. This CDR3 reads CASGTGVETQYF. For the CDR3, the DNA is TGCGCCAGCGGGACAGGGGTAGAGACCCAGTACTTC.

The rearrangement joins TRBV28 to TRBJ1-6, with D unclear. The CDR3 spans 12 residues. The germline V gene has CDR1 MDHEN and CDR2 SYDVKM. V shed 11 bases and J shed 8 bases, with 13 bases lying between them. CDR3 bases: TGTGCCTCCGGTCTACCGGATTCACCCCTCCACTTT. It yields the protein CASGLPDSPLHF.

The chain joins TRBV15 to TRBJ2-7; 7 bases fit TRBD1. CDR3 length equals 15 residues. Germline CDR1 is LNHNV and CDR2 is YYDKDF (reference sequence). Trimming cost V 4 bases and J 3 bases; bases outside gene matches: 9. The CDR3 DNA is TGTGCCACCAGCATAAGCCGGGACAGATTCTACGAGCAGTACTTC. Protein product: CATSISRDRFYEQYF.

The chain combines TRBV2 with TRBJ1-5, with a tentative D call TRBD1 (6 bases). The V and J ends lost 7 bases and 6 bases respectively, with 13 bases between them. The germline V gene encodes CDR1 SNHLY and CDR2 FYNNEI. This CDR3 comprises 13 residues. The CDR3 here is CASTGQYSQPQHF. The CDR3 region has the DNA TGTGCCAGCACAGGACAGTACAGTCAGCCCCAGCATTTT.

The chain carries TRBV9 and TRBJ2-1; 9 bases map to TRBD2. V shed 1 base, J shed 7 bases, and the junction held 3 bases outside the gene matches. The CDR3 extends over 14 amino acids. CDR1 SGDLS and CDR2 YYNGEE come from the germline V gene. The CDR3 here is CASSVNSGSNEQFF. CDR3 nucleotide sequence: TGTGCCAGCAGCGTAAATAGCGGGAGTAATGAGCAGTTCTTC.

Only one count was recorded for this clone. The CDR3: CASSTQAGRSYNEQFF. CDR3 sequence (DNA): TGTGCCAGCAGCACCCAAGCGGGGCGCTCCTACAATGAGCAGTTCTTC. The gene calls are TRBV9 and TRBJ2-1; 7 bases align to TRBD2. V lost 4 bases, J lost 0 bases, and 7 bases stayed unmatched. CDR1 and CDR2 from the germline V gene are SGDLS and YYNGEE. The CDR3 is made up of 16 amino acids. Filled out from reference TRBV9 and TRBJ2-1, the complete variable domain reads DSGVTQTPKHLITATGQRVTLRCSPRSGDLSVYWYQQSLDQGLQFLIQYYNGEERAKGNILERFSAQQFPDLHSELNLSSLELGDSALYFCASSTQAGRSYNEQFFGPGTRLTVL.

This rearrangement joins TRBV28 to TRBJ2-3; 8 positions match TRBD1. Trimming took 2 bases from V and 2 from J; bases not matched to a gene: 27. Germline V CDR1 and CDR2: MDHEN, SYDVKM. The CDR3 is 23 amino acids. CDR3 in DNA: TGTGCCAGCAGTTTAAGGACAGGGTCCGTAGACAAGTACCCGAGCCGAAACACAGATACGCAGTATTTT. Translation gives CASSLRTGSVDKYPSRNTDTQYF. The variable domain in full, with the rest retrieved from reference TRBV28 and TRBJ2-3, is DVKVTQSSRYLVKRTGEKVFLECVQDMDHENMFWYRQDPGLGLRLIYFSYDVKMKEKGDIPEGYSVSREKKERFSLILESASTNQTSMYLCASSLRTGSVDKYPSRNTDTQYFGPGTRLTVL.

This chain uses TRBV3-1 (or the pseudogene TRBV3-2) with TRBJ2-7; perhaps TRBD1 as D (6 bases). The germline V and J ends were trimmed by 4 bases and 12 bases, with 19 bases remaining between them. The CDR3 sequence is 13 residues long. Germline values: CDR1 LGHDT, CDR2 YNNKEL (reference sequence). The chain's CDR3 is CASSPLSQGRMYF. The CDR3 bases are TGTGCCAGCAGCCCGCTATCACAGGGCAGGATGTACTTC.

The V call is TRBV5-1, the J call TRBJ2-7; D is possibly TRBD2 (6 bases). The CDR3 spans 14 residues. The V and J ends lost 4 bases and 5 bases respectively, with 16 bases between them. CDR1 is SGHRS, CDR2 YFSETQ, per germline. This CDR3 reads CASSLRRAGHEQYF. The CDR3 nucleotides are TGCGCCAGCAGCCTCAGGAGGGCTGGGCACGAGCAGTACTTC.